Following are 3 T cell receptor beta chains from one sample sequenced in a study of blood T cell repertoires in COVID-19. The repertoire was sequenced with immunoSEQ multiplex PCR; TCRdb's copy has only in-frame clones and lacks some. The table records tens of thousands of clones, about 90% of them present only once. Input material: peripheral blood. The receptors derive from a human donor in a cohort sampled during active COVID-19.

The gene calls are TRBV6-2 or TRBV6-3 and TRBJ2-2; TRBD1 aligns across 7 bases. This CDR3 has 15 amino acids. V was pared by 5 bases and J by 2 bases, with 5 bases of the junction left unmatched. Germline CDR1 and CDR2: MNHEY and SVGEGT. CDR3 residues: CASSRRDRNTGELFF. The CDR3 DNA reads as TGTGCCAGCAGTCGCCGGGACAGAAACACCGGGGAGCTGTTTTTT.

The chain couples TRBV13 to TRBJ2-3; 10 nucleotides match TRBD1. This CDR3 is 16 amino acids long. The V and J ends lost 5 bases and 4 bases, in that order; junction bases with no gene match: 9. CDR1 PRHDT and CDR2 FYEKMQ come from the germline V gene (reference sequence). The CDR3 reads CASSPGDRGFSDTQYF. Here the CDR3 DNA reads TGTGCCAGCAGCCCAGGGGACAGGGGATTTTCAGATACGCAGTATTTT.

This chain joins TRBV19 and TRBJ2-6, with TRBD1 matching over 11 bases. Germline values: CDR1 LNHDA, CDR2 SQIVND (reference sequence). CDR3 length: 18 residues. Trimming took 8 bases from V and 0 from J; bases not matched to a gene: 9. The CDR3 loop is CASVRSGTGGSGANVLTF. In nucleotides, the CDR3 is TGTGCCAGTGTTAGATCCGGGACAGGGGGCTCTGGGGCCAACGTCCTGACTTTC.